The 29 T cell receptor beta chains below all came from one sample that was sequenced in a study of blood T cell repertoires in COVID-19. The table came from immunoSEQ multiplex PCR; TCRdb's copy has only in-frame clones and leaves some out. This repertoire shows about 230,000 clones, roughly 91% found once; its top ten account for 3% to 4%. The sequenced sample was PBMCs or T cells enriched from blood (not recorded which). The receptor set was obtained from a woman aged 25 to 45 with acute COVID-19.

This clone was seen only once. The V gene is TRBV6-5, the J gene TRBJ1-4; no clear D gene. Trimming cost V 8 bases and J 8 bases, with 12 bases left between them. The CDR3 is 12 residues long. Germline CDR1 MNHEY, CDR2 SVGAGI. The CDR3 sequence is CASGRAGEKLFF. Here the CDR3 DNA reads TGTGCCAGCGGCCGTGCGGGGGAAAAACTGTTTTTT.

This clone was detected only once. The chain links TRBV9 to TRBJ2-2, with D uncertain. The CDR3 sequence is 14 residues long. Germline assignment: CDR1 SGDLS and CDR2 YYNGEE. The ends were cut back, 4 bases at V and 6 bases at J, with 13 bases in the middle. CDR3 bases: TGTGCCAGCAGCCCCATTAGTGATCCCGGGGAGCTGTTTTTT. It translates to CASSPISDPGELFF.

The chain couples TRBV30 to TRBJ1-2; 7 bases are shared with TRBD1. CDR3 size: 13 residues. Germline-derived CDR1 and CDR2 are GTSNPN and SVGIG (reference sequence). V shed 0 bases, J shed 4 bases, and the junction held 2 bases outside the gene matches. CDR3 sequence (DNA): TGTGCCTGGAGTGTACAGGGGCCCTATGGCTACACCTTC. Encoded protein: CAWSVQGPYGYTF.

The rearrangement links TRBV27 to TRBJ2-2; D not certain. The CDR3 length is 12 residues. The ends were cut back, 4 bases at V and 3 bases at J, with 3 bases in the middle. Germline-derived CDR1 and CDR2 are MNHEY and SMNVEV (reference sequence). CDR3 residues: CASSSDTGELFF. CDR3 sequence (DNA): TGTGCCAGCAGTTCGGACACCGGGGAGCTGTTTTTT.

This rearrangement joins TRBV10-3 to TRBJ1-2; D is undetermined. This CDR3 contains 13 residues. Trimming took off 0 bases at V and 7 bases at J, with 9 bases between the two ends. The germline CDR1 and CDR2 sequences are ENHRY and SYGVKD. CDR3 in amino acids: CAISESIEGGYTF. As DNA, the CDR3 is TGTGCCATCAGTGAGTCGATTGAGGGTGGCTACACCTTC.

This rearrangement joins TRBV10-3 to TRBJ1-5; 7 bases agree with TRBD1. The CDR3 is 14 amino acids. V shed 4 bases and J 5 bases; nucleotides not matched to a gene: 5. The V gene's germline CDR1 is ENHRY and CDR2 SYGVKD. CDR3 amino acids: CAISAGGGDQPQHF. As DNA, the CDR3 is TGTGCCATCAGTGCAGGAGGGGGCGATCAGCCCCAGCATTTT.

This rearrangement joins TRBV7-3 to TRBJ2-6; TRBD1 matches 7 bases. Germline values: CDR1 SGHTA, CDR2 FQGTGA. This CDR3 contains 15 residues. The trim removed 5 bases at V and 2 bases at J, leaving 3 bases unmatched. CDR3 sequence (DNA): TGTGCCAGCAGCCCTACAGGGGCTGGGGCCAACGTCCTGACTTTC. Translation: CASSPTGAGANVLTF.

This clone turned up a few times. V and J are TRBV25-1 and TRBJ2-5; 7 bases fit TRBD2. V was pared by 3 bases and J by 5 bases, with 12 bases of the junction left unmatched. Germline lookup yields CDR1 MGHDK and CDR2 SYGVNS. The CDR3 runs to 16 residues. CDR3 nucleotides: TGTGCCAGCAGTGACGGGGGTAGCGGGCATCCCGAGACCCAGTACTTC. Protein: CASSDGGSGHPETQYF.

This clone turned up a few times. The chain employs TRBV9 and TRBJ1-2, with 12 positions matching TRBD1. CDR3 length: 17 amino acids. CDR1 SGDLS and CDR2 YYNGEE come from the germline V gene. V gave up 2 bases and J gave up 7 bases; unmatched junction bases: 12. The CDR3 spells CASSVTPTGQGAGGYTF. CDR3 nucleotide sequence: TGTGCCAGCAGCGTTACCCCCACGGGACAGGGGGCGGGTGGCTACACCTTC.

The chain carries TRBV7-2 and TRBJ2-5, with 10 bases matching TRBD2. Germline V gene lookup returns CDR1 SGHTA and CDR2 FQGNSA. V lost 6 bases to trimming and J lost 5 bases; unmatched junction nucleotides: 6. This CDR3 has 14 residues. CDR3 region: CASRKGLARETQYF. The CDR3 nucleotides read TGTGCCAGCAGAAAGGGACTAGCGAGGGAGACCCAGTACTTC. Using reference TRBV7-2 and TRBJ2-5 for the parts outside the CDR3, the full variable domain is GAGVSQSPSNKVTEKGKDVELRCDPISGHTALYWYRQSLGQGLEFLIYFQGNSAPDKSGLPSDRFSAERTGGSVSTLTIQRTQQEDSAVYLCASRKGLARETQYFGPGTRLLVL.

The chain joins TRBV19 to TRBJ1-1; 7 nucleotides match TRBD1. This CDR3 is 16 amino acids long. The trim removed 7 bases at V and 5 bases at J, leaving 16 bases unmatched. Germline CDR1 LNHDA, CDR2 SQIVND (reference sequence). The chain's CDR3 is CASTPFGRGIRTEAFF. The CDR3 DNA is TGTGCCAGTACCCCGTTCGGCAGGGGGATTAGGACTGAAGCTTTCTTT.

The chain joins TRBV7-6 to TRBJ1-6; the D gene is possibly TRBD1 (5 bases). The V gene lost 5 bases and the J gene lost 6 bases, with 11 bases spanning the gap. Germline V gene data show CDR1 as SGHVS and CDR2 as FNYEAQ. This CDR3 region has 14 residues. Here the CDR3 reads CASSPDRLNSPLHF. The CDR3 nucleotides read TGTGCCAGCAGCCCCGACAGACTTAATTCACCCCTCCACTTT.

V gene TRBV21-1 combines with J gene TRBJ1-2; the table calls TRBD1, which could not be checked here. TRBV21-1 is designated a pseudogene. There are 15 residues in the CDR3. CDR3 bases: TGTGCCAGCAGCAAAGTCAGGGGGCGAGGGTATGGCTACACCTTC. Its protein is CASSKVRGRGYGYTF.

This clone was observed a handful of times. The chain combines TRBV9 with TRBJ1-3; no definite D call. V lost 1 base and J 0 bases, leaving 8 bases between the germline ends. CDR3 length: 15 amino acids. Germline CDR1 reads SGDLS; CDR2 reads YYNGEE. The CDR3 nucleotides read TGTGCCAGCAGCGTATCTGGCAGCTCTGGAAACACCATATATTTT. Amino acid sequence: CASSVSGSSGNTIYF.

The V and J genes are TRBV27 and TRBJ2-3; 10 bases are a match to TRBD1. Germline V gene data show CDR1 as MNHEY and CDR2 as SMNVEV (reference sequence). The CDR3 is made up of 16 amino acids. With 8 bases clipped from V and 7 bases from J, the junction kept 15 bases outside the gene matches. CDR3 region: CASSPWGTGARYTQYF. CDR3 bases: TGTGCCAGCTCCCCCTGGGGGACAGGGGCTAGGTATACGCAGTATTTT.

This chain connects TRBV7-3 to TRBJ2-4; 7 bases fit TRBD1. Germline CDR1 reads SGHTA; CDR2 reads FQGTGA. The CDR3 is 23 residues long. The trim removed 1 base at V and 1 base at J, leaving 25 bases unmatched. CDR3 protein: CASSLKGIGEPGGWFWAKNIQYF. CDR3 nucleotide sequence: TGTGCCAGCAGCTTAAAAGGGATAGGGGAACCAGGGGGTTGGTTTTGGGCCAAAAACATTCAGTACTTC. The full variable domain, in which reference TRBV7-3 and TRBJ2-4 provide the parts outside the CDR3, is GAGVSQTPSNKVTEKGKYVELRCDPISGHTALYWYRQSLGQGPEFLIYFQGTGAADDSGLPNDRFFAVRPEGSVSTLKIQRTERGDSAVYLCASSLKGIGEPGGWFWAKNIQYFGAGTRLSVL.

The rearrangement links TRBV4-2 to TRBJ1-4, with D tentatively TRBD1 (6 bases). The CDR3 has 14 amino acids. Germline V gene data show CDR1 as LGHNA and CDR2 as YNFKEQ. Trimming took 4 bases from V and 7 from J, leaving 13 bases between them. CDR3: CASSPILGGEKLFF. The CDR3 region has the DNA TGTGCCAGCAGCCCCATCCTAGGGGGTGAAAAACTGTTTTTT.

Concerning this clone: The same CDR3 is also encoded by other DNA sequences in this sample. The chain carries TRBV2 and TRBJ2-7; TRBD2 might be the D (5 bases). This CDR3 contains 14 residues. V gave up 5 bases and J gave up 0 bases, with 11 bases separating them. CDR1 is SNHLY, CDR2 FYNNEI, per germline. The CDR3 nucleotides are TGTGCCAGCAGTTGGACGGGAAGCTCCTACGAGCAGTACTTC. Protein: CASSWTGSSYEQYF.

The chain employs TRBV27 and TRBJ2-3; D gene ambiguous. The CDR3 consists of 14 residues. V was shortened by 6 bases and J by 2 bases, with 12 bases between the two germline ends. Germline V CDR1 and CDR2: MNHEY, SMNVEV (reference sequence). CDR3 in amino acids: CASSLSAITDTQYF. DNA for the CDR3: TGTGCCAGCAGCCTATCCGCAATCACAGATACGCAGTATTTT.

The rearrangement links TRBV27 to TRBJ1-2; possibly TRBD1 for D (6 bases). The CDR3 covers 14 residues. V shed 5 bases and J shed 0 bases, with 10 bases lying between them. CDR1 and CDR2 (germline): MNHEY, SMNVEV (reference sequence). CDR3 residues: CASSTGNPNYGYTF. The CDR3 DNA sequence: TGTGCCAGCAGTACAGGGAACCCTAACTATGGCTACACCTTC.

V and J are TRBV18 and TRBJ1-2, with D possibly being TRBD1 (5 bases). The CDR3 covers 17 residues. CDR1 and CDR2 (germline): KGHSH, LQKENI. The V gene lost 6 bases and the J gene lost 5 bases, with 25 bases spanning the gap. The CDR3 sequence: CASSQEVDGTSPYGYTF. CDR3 nucleotide sequence: TGTGCCAGCTCGCAGGAAGTAGACGGGACTTCCCCTTATGGCTACACCTTC.

This clone was recorded once. The chain joins TRBV14 to TRBJ1-2; tentatively, D is TRBD1 (5 bases). Looked up from germline, CDR1 is SGHDN and CDR2 is FVKESK. The CDR3 is 16 amino acids. Trimming stripped 0 bases from V and 7 bases from J, with 18 bases between. In DNA form, the CDR3 reads TGTGCCAGCAGCCAAGAAATGGGAGGGGACCCCTTTGGCTACACCTTC. Translated: CASSQEMGGDPFGYTF.

The J gene is TRBJ2-1, the V gene TRBV7-8; D may be TRBD2 (5 bases). This CDR3 is 14 amino acids long. CDR1 is SGHVS and CDR2 is FQNEAQ in the germline V gene. V gave up 5 bases and J gave up 4 bases, with 12 bases separating them. CDR3 bases: TGTGCCAGCAGCGCCGAGGGCCTTTACAATGAGCAGTTCTTC. This encodes CASSAEGLYNEQFF.

The chain is built from TRBV5-1 and TRBJ1-4; tentatively, D is TRBD1 (5 bases). The V gene lost 0 bases and the J gene lost 5 bases, with 8 bases spanning the gap. The CDR3 contains 14 residues. In germline, CDR1 is SGHRS, CDR2 YFSETQ. Here the CDR3 reads CASSLGQKNEKLFF. The CDR3 nucleotides read TGCGCCAGCAGCTTGGGACAGAAGAATGAAAAACTGTTTTTT.

The chain employs TRBV24-1 and TRBJ2-1, with TRBD1 matching 9 bases. CDR1 is KGHDR, CDR2 SFDVKD, per germline. V lost 5 bases, J lost 13 bases, and 2 bases stayed unmatched. The CDR3 runs to 11 residues. The CDR3 nucleotides are TGTGCCACCAGTGTACAGGGGGCTCAGTTCTTC. Its protein product is CATSVQGAQFF.

The chain uses TRBV12-3 or TRBV12-4 and TRBJ1-2, with D tentatively TRBD1 (5 bases). The CDR3 covers 13 residues. V lost 1 base and J 4 bases, leaving 7 bases between the germline ends. CDR3 DNA: TGTGCCAGCAGTTTAGACACAGGCTATGGCTACACCTTC. It specifies CASSLDTGYGYTF.

This chain connects TRBV19 to TRBJ1-2; 8 bases are shared with TRBD1. Germline assignment: CDR1 LNHDA and CDR2 SQIVND (reference sequence). With V trimmed by 9 bases and J by 4 bases, 4 bases remained unmatched. The CDR3 is 12 residues long. In DNA form, the CDR3 reads TGTGCCAGCAGAGGACAGGGCTATGGCTACACCTTC. As protein: CASRGQGYGYTF.

The chain links TRBV28 to TRBJ1-6; a weak D match, TRBD1 (6 bases). This CDR3 spans 13 amino acids. With 5 bases removed from V and 9 bases from J, the gap between germline ends came to 11 bases. Per the germline V gene, CDR1 is MDHEN and CDR2 is SYDVKM. Here the CDR3 reads CASSTLQGSPLHF. The CDR3, as DNA: TGTGCCAGCAGTACACTACAGGGTTCACCCCTCCACTTT.

This chain joins TRBV7-2 and TRBJ2-2; 9 bases are shared with TRBD2. This CDR3 is 16 amino acids long. The germline V gene encodes CDR1 SGHTA and CDR2 FQGNSA. Unmatched junction bases numbered 5, after V lost 1 base and J lost 5 bases. CDR3 sequence reads: CASSLVAGGHTGELFF. The CDR3 DNA is TGTGCCAGCAGCTTAGTCGCGGGGGGGCATACCGGGGAGCTGTTTTTT.